Listed below are T cell receptor beta chains from one sample, sequenced in a study of T cell responses to AZD1222 COVID-19 vaccine. Sequencing was performed with immunoSEQ multiplex PCR; in TCRdb, only in-frame clones are kept and a portion is missing. The profile shows around 100,000 clones, approximately 90% of them singletons. Sequences were derived from peripheral blood, sampled on day 0 of AZD1222 vaccination. Receptor source: an adult in good health. The CDR3 runs from the conserved cysteine through the conserved F or W. D genes are given only for firm matches. Size is omitted from some rows. Given values are once, few, many or a class for expanded clones.

d_gene: NA; v_gene: TRBV28; j_gene: TRBJ2-2; abundance: NA; CDR3aa: CASSLETLPSTGELFF; CDR3nt: TGTGCCAGCAGTTTAGAGACCCTCCCATCAACTGGGGAGCTGTTTTTT
d_gene: TRBD1; v_gene: TRBV3-1/TRBV3-2; j_gene: TRBJ1-2; abundance: NA; CDR3aa: CASSRDRGNYGYTF; CDR3nt: TGTGCCAGCAGCAGGGACAGGGGGAACTATGGCTACACCTTC
d_gene: NA; v_gene: TRBV27; j_gene: TRBJ1-6; abundance: NA; CDR3aa: CASSPSPGSPLHF; CDR3nt: TGTGCCAGCAGTCCCTCACCCGGGTCACCCCTCCACTTT
d_gene: NA; v_gene: TRBV3-1/TRBV3-2; j_gene: TRBJ1-1; abundance: NA; CDR3aa: CASSQDRAGWGGAFF; CDR3nt: TGTGCCAGCAGCCAAGATCGAGCGGGTTGGGGAGGAGCTTTCTTT
d_gene: NA; v_gene: TRBV10-1; j_gene: TRBJ2-2; abundance: NA; CDR3aa: CASSDTGELFF; CDR3nt: TGCGCCAGCAGTGATACCGGGGAGCTGTTTTTT
d_gene: NA; v_gene: TRBV4-2; j_gene: TRBJ1-1; abundance: once; CDR3aa: CASSQGVYTEAFF; CDR3nt: TGTGCCAGCAGCCAAGGGGTTTACACTGAAGCTTTCTTT
d_gene: TRBD2; v_gene: TRBV29-1; j_gene: TRBJ2-7; abundance: NA; CDR3aa: CSAGGPGPMAAGEQYF; CDR3nt: TGCAGCGCGGGGGGTCCGGGACCGATGGCGGCGGGAGAGCAGTACTTC
d_gene: NA; v_gene: TRBV7-3; j_gene: TRBJ1-1; abundance: NA; CDR3aa: CASQGGWTEAFF; CDR3nt: TGTGCCAGCCAAGGGGGTTGGACTGAAGCTTTCTTT
d_gene: TRBD1; v_gene: TRBV9; j_gene: TRBJ2-3; abundance: NA; CDR3aa: CASSPGQGFTDTQYF; CDR3nt: TGTGCCAGCAGCCCGGGACAGGGGTTTACAGATACGCAGTATTTT
d_gene: TRBD1; v_gene: TRBV6-4; j_gene: TRBJ1-4; abundance: once; CDR3aa: CASSDRNQSGGFDEKLFF; CDR3nt: TGTGCCAGCAGTGATAGAAATCAATCAGGGGGGTTTGATGAAAAACTGTTTTTT
d_gene: TRBD1; v_gene: TRBV11-2; j_gene: TRBJ1-3; abundance: NA; CDR3aa: CASRPGQGVGNTIYF; CDR3nt: TGTGCCAGCAGACCGGGACAGGGGGTTGGAAACACCATATATTTT